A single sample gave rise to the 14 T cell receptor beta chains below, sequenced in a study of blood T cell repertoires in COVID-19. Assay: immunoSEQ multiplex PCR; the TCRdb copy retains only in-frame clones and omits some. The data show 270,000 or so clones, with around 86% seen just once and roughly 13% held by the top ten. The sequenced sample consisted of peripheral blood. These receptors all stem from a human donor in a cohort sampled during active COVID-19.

CDR3 loop: CASSDLLRSGSTDTQYF. CDR3 coding DNA: TGTGCCAGCAGTGATCTCCTTCGAAGCGGAAGCACAGATACGCAGTATTTT. The chain is built from TRBV25-1 and TRBJ2-3; TRBD2 might be the D (5 bases). Germline assignment: CDR1 MGHDK and CDR2 SYGVNS. CDR3 length: 17 amino acids. Trimming removed 3 bases from V and 0 bases from J, with 16 bases in between.

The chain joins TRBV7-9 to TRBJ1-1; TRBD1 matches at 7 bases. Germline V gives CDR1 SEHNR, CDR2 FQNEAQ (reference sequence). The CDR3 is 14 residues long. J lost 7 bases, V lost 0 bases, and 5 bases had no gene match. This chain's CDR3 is CASSLAGGSLEAFF. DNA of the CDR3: TGTGCCAGCAGCTTAGCAGGGGGCAGCCTTGAAGCTTTCTTT. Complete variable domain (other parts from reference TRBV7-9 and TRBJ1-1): DTGVSQNPRHKITKRGQNVTFRCDPISEHNRLYWYRQTLGQGPEFLTYFQNEAQLEKSRLLSDRFSAERPKGSFSTLEIQRTEQGDSAMYLCASSLAGGSLEAFFGQGTRLTVV.

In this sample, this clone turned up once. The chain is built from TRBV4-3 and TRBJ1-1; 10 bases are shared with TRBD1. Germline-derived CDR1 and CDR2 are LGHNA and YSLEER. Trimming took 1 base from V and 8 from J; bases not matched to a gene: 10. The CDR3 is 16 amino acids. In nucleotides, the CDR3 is TGCGCCAGCAGCCAAGCTGCCGGGACAGGGGACGGCGAAGCTTTCTTT. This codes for CASSQAAGTGDGEAFF.

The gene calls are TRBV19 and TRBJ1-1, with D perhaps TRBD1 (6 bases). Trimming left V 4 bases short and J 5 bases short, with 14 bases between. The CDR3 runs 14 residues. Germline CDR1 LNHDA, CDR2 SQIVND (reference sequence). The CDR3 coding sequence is TGTGCCAGTAGTACAACCAGGGGAAGGACTGAAGCTTTCTTT. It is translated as CASSTTRGRTEAFF.

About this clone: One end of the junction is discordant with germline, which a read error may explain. CDR3 region: CASSSDTQGTQYF. The CDR3 nucleotides are TGTGCCAGCTCATCCGACACGCAAGGGACCCAGTACTTC. The rearrangement uses TRBV18 and TRBJ2-5; D unresolved. Germline V gives CDR1 KGHSH, CDR2 LQKENI. This CDR3 has 13 residues.

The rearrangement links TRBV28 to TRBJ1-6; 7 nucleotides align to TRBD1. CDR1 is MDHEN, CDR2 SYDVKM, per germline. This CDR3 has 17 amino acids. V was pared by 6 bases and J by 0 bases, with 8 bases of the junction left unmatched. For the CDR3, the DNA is TGTGCCAGCAGACCAGGGGGAATCAGCTCCTATAATTCACCCCTCCACTTT. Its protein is CASRPGGISSYNSPLHF.

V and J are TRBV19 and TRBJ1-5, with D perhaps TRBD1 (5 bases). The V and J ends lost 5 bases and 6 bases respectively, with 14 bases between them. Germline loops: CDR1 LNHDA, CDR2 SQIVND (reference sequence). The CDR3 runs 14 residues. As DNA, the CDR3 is TGTGCCAGTAGTGTGGGGGGAAATCGTCAGCCCCAGCATTTT. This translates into CASSVGGNRQPQHF.

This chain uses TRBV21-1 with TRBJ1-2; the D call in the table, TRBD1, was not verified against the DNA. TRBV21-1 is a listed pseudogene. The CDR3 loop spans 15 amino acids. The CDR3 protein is CASSKVGTGESGYTF. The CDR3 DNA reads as TGTGCCAGCAGCAAAGTGGGGACAGGGGAGTCTGGCTACACCTTC.

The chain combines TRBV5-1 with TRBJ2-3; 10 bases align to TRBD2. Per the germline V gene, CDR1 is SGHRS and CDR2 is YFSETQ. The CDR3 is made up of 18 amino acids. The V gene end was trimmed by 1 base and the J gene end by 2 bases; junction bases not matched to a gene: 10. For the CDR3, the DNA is TGCGCCAGCAGCTTGAAGCCAGTTGGACTAGCGGCCACAGATACGCAGTATTTT. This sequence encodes CASSLKPVGLAATDTQYF.

The CDR3 sequence: CASSGLVSTGAHGYTF. The CDR3 coding sequence is TGCGCCAGCAGCGGGTTGGTATCGACAGGGGCGCATGGCTACACCTTC. V usage is TRBV5-1 and J usage is TRBJ1-2; TRBD1 aligns across 8 bases. With V trimmed by 4 bases and J by 6 bases, 14 bases remained unmatched. Germline-derived CDR1 and CDR2 are SGHRS and YFSETQ. CDR3 size: 16 residues. The full variable domain, completed using reference TRBV5-1 and TRBJ1-2, is KAGVTQTPRYLIKTRGQQVTLSCSPISGHRSVSWYQQTPGQGLQFLFEYFSETQRNKGNFPGRFSGRQFSNSRSEMNVSTLELGDSALYLCASSGLVSTGAHGYTFGSGTRLTVV.

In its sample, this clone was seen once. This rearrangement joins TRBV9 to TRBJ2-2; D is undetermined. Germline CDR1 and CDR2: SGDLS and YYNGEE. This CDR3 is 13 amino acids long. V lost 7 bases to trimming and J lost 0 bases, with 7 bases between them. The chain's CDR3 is CASSLANTGELFF. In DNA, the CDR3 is TGTGCCAGCTCGCTAGCGAACACCGGGGAGCTGTTTTTT.

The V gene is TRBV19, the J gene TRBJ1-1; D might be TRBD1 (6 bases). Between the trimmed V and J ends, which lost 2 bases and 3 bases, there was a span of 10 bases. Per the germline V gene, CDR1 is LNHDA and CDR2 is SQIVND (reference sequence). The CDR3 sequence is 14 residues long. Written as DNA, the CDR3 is TGTGCCAGTAGTATAAGGGGGAGGGACACTGAAGCTTTCTTT. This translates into CASSIRGRDTEAFF. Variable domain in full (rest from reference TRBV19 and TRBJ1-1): DGGITQSPKYLFRKEGQNVTLSCEQNLNHDAMYWYRQDPGQGLRLIYYSQIVNDFQKGDIAEGYSVSREKKESFPLTVTSAQKNPTAFYLCASSIRGRDTEAFFGQGTRLTVV.

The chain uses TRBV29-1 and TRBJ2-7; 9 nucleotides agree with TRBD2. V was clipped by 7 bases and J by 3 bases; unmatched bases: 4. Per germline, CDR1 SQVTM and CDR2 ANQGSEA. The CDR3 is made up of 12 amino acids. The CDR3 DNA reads TGCAGCGCCGGACTAGCGCTCTACGAGCAGTACTTC. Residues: CSAGLALYEQYF.

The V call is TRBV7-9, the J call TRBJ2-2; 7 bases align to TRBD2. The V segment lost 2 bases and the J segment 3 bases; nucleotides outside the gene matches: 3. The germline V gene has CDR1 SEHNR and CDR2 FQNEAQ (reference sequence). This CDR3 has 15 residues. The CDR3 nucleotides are TGTGCCAGCAGCTTAATGGGGAGGGACACCGGGGAGCTGTTTTTT. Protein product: CASSLMGRDTGELFF. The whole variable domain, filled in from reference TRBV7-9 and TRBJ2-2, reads DTGVSQNPRHKITKRGQNVTFRCDPISEHNRLYWYRQTLGQGPEFLTYFQNEAQLEKSRLLSDRFSAERPKGSFSTLEIQRTEQGDSAMYLCASSLMGRDTGELFFGEGSRLTVL.